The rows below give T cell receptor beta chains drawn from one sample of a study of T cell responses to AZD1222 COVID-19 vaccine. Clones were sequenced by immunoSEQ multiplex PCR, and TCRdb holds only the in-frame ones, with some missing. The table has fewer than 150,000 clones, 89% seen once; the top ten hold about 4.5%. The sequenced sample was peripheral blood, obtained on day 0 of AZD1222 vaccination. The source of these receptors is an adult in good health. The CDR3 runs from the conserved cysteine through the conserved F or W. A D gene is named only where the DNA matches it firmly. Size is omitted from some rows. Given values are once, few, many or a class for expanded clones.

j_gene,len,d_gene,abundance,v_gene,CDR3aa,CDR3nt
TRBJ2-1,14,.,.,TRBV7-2,CASSLGPRVNEQFF,TGTGCCAGCAGCTTAGGGCCTAGGGTCAATGAGCAGTTCTTC
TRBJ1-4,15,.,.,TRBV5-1,CASSPLTGGGEKLFF,TGCGCCAGCAGCCCTCTTACGGGGGGCGGTGAAAAACTGTTTTTT
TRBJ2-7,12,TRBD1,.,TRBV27,CASRHRGHEQYF,TGTGCCAGCAGACACAGGGGACACGAGCAGTACTTC
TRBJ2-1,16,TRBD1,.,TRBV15,CATSRGGPGQGGEQFF,TGTGCCACCAGCAGAGGGGGACCGGGACAGGGAGGTGAGCAGTTCTTC
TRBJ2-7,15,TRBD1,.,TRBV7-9,CASSSNPGQFYEQYF,TGTGCCAGCAGCTCAAACCCGGGACAGTTCTACGAGCAGTACTTC
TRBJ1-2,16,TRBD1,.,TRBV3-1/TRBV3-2,CASSLHLSGQEYGYTF,TGTGCCAGCAGCCTACATCTCTCGGGACAGGAGTATGGCTACACCTTC
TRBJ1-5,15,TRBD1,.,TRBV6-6,CASTTGTVDNQPQHF,TGTGCCAGCACCACGGGGACAGTTGACAATCAGCCCCAGCATTTT
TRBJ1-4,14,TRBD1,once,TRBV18,CASSADRVVEKLFF,TGTGCCAGCTCTGCGGACAGGGTGGTTGAAAAACTGTTTTTT
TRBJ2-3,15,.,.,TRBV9,CASSLRPGLLDTQYF,TGTGCCAGCAGCCTCCGACCGGGTCTATTGGATACGCAGTATTTT
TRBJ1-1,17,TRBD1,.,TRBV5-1,CASSPTTGLLMNTEAFF,TGCGCCAGCAGCCCAACGACAGGGTTGCTCATGAACACTGAAGCTTTCTTT
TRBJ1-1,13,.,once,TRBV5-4,CASSFRGGTEAFF,TGTGCCAGCAGCTTCAGGGGCGGCACTGAAGCTTTCTTT
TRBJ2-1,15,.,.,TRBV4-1,CASSQEAVLVNEQFF,TGCGCCAGCAGCCAAGAGGCTGTATTGGTCAATGAGCAGTTCTTC
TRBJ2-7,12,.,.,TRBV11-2,CASSSLGNEQYF,TGTGCCAGCAGCTCCCTCGGAAACGAGCAGTACTTC
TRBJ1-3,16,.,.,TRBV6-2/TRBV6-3,CASSYPTSVSGNTIYF,TGTGCCAGCAGTTACCCCACCTCTGTCTCTGGAAACACCATATATTTT
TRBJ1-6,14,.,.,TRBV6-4,CASSQRDGKSPLHF,TGTGCCAGCAGTCAACGGGACGGGAAATCACCCCTCCACTTT
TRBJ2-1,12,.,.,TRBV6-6,CASSYSSAEQFF,TGTGCCAGCAGTTACTCATCAGCTGAGCAGTTCTTC
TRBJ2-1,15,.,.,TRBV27,CASSLPPPRGNEQFF,TGTGCCAGCAGTTTACCCCCTCCGAGGGGGAATGAGCAGTTCTTC
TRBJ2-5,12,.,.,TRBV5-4,CASSLAQETQYF,TGTGCCAGCAGCTTGGCCCAAGAGACCCAGTACTTC
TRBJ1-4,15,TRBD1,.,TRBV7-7,CASSPGTGINEKLFF,TGTGCTAGCAGCCCGGGGACAGGGATTAATGAAAAACTGTTTTTT
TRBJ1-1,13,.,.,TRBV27,CASSLRPGSEAFF,TGTGCCAGCAGTTTACGGCCAGGGAGTGAAGCTTTCTTT
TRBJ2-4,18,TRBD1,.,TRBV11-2,CASSLYAGQGGTKNIQYF,TGTGCCAGCAGCTTATATGCCGGACAGGGCGGGACCAAAAACATTCAGTACTTC
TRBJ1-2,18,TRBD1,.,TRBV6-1,CASSGRNTQGAGGYGYTF,TGTGCCAGCAGTGGCCGAAACACACAGGGGGCGGGGGGCTATGGCTACACCTTC
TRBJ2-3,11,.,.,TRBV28,CASSRSNTQYF,TGTGCCAGCAGTCGGAGTAATACGCAGTATTTT
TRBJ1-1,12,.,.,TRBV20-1,CSASRRDTEAFF,TGCAGTGCTAGTAGGCGAGACACTGAAGCTTTCTTT
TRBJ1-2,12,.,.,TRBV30,CAWMWANYGYTF,TGTGCCTGGATGTGGGCTAACTATGGCTACACCTTC
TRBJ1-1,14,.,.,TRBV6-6,CASSYGRVNTEAFF,TGTGCCAGCAGTTACGGCCGGGTGAACACTGAAGCTTTCTTT
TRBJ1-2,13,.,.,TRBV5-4,CASSLQGPYGYTF,TGTGCCAGCAGCTTGCAGGGACCATATGGCTACACCTTC
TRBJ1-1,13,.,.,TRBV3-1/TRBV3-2,CASSLGGSTEAFF,TGTGCCAGCAGCCTAGGGGGAAGTACTGAAGCTTTCTTT
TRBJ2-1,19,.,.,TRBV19,CASSKLQGWGGNSYNEQFF,TGTGCCAGTAGTAAACTACAGGGGTGGGGCGGGAACTCCTACAATGAGCAGTTCTTC